The 31 T cell receptor beta chains below all came from one sample that was sequenced in a study of shared clonotypes between healthy human individuals. Sequencing used immunoSEQ multiplex PCR; TCRdb keeps in-frame clones, though not all of them. The sample has hundreds of thousands of clones; roughly 97% are singletons. What was sequenced was naive CD4+ T cells sorted from blood. Subset defined: CD45RA+ positively selected. The receptors derive from a woman in her 30s in good health.

This sequence joins TRBV5-1 and TRBJ2-5, with 12 bases that match TRBD2. The tail of the sequence fits TRBJ2-7 better, so the J call may be wrong. CDR1 and CDR2 from the germline V gene are SGHRS and YFSETQ. CDR3 size: 15 residues. CDR3: CASSGTSGYANEQYF. CDR3 bases: TGCGCCAGCAGCGGGACTAGCGGGTACGCCAACGAGCAGTACTTC.

This chain joins TRBV2 and TRBJ1-5, with TRBD1 matching 8 bases. This CDR3 is built from 14 residues. V shed 5 bases, J shed 3 bases, and the junction held 3 bases outside the gene matches. Germline V gene data show CDR1 as SNHLY and CDR2 as FYNNEI. The CDR3, as DNA: TGTGCCAGCAGTACGGACAGGGACAATCAGCCCCAGCATTTT. Encoded protein: CASSTDRDNQPQHF.

The chain employs TRBV7-9 and TRBJ2-1, with 10 positions matching TRBD1. V dropped 6 bases and J dropped 2; count of bases not matched to a gene: 4. CDR1 SEHNR and CDR2 FQNEAQ come from the germline V gene (reference sequence). CDR3 length equals 15 residues. CDR3 sequence reads: CASRTGTGAYNEQFF. For the CDR3, the DNA is TGTGCCAGCAGGACGGGGACAGGGGCCTACAATGAGCAGTTCTTC.

This chain connects TRBV5-1 to TRBJ2-7; 7 bases are a match to TRBD1. Germline lookup yields CDR1 SGHRS and CDR2 YFSETQ. V shed 3 bases, J shed 3 bases, and the junction held 12 bases outside the gene matches. The CDR3 sequence is 16 residues long. The CDR3 DNA reads as TGCGCCAGCAGCTGGGGAGCAGGGGGTATCGACTACGAGCAGTACTTC. This codes for CASSWGAGGIDYEQYF.

The rearrangement joins TRBV4-1 to TRBJ2-7; tentative D call: TRBD2 (6 bases). The CDR3 has 16 residues. Between the trimmed V and J ends, which lost 1 base and 0 bases, there was a span of 13 bases. Germline values: CDR1 MGHRA, CDR2 YSYEKL. The chain's CDR3 is CASSQGGGTSSYEQYF. The DNA for the CDR3 is TGCGCCAGCAGCCAAGGGGGCGGGACGAGCTCCTACGAGCAGTACTTC.

This chain links TRBV5-4 with TRBJ1-4; 8 bases match TRBD1. Losses at the gene ends were 4 bases for V and 10 bases for J; bases not matched to a gene: 18. In germline, CDR1 is SGHNT, CDR2 YYREEE (reference sequence). The CDR3 is 17 amino acids. The CDR3 DNA is TGTGCCAGCAGCCCCCTCCCACAGGGGGGATTAGAGGGAAAACTGTTTTTT. Its protein product is CASSPLPQGGLEGKLFF.

V and J are TRBV7-3 and TRBJ1-1; D remains unclear. The V end lost 2 bases, the J end lost 4 bases, and 8 bases lay between the germline ends. Germline CDR1 SGHTA, CDR2 FQGTGA. This CDR3 is built from 13 residues. The CDR3 sequence: CASSLGVVTEAFF. DNA for the CDR3: TGTGCCAGCAGCTTAGGCGTTGTCACTGAAGCTTTCTTT. The whole variable domain, filled in from reference TRBV7-3 and TRBJ1-1, reads GAGVSQTPSNKVTEKGKYVELRCDPISGHTALYWYRQSLGQGPEFLIYFQGTGAADDSGLPNDRFFAVRPEGSVSTLKIQRTERGDSAVYLCASSLGVVTEAFFGQGTRLTVV.

The rearrangement joins TRBV28 to TRBJ2-1; perhaps TRBD2 as D (5 bases). The V end lost 2 bases, the J end lost 8 bases, and 13 bases lay between the germline ends. The CDR3 runs to 14 residues. CDR1 is MDHEN, CDR2 SYDVKM, per germline. The CDR3 sequence: CASSLRGKGDEQFF. CDR3 DNA: TGTGCCAGCAGTTTACGAGGGAAAGGCGATGAGCAGTTCTTC.

CDR3 amino acids: CASSRDMNNQPQHF. The CDR3 nucleotides are TGTGCCAGCAGCCGGGACATGAACAATCAGCCCCAGCATTTT. The chain carries TRBV7-9 and TRBJ1-5; TRBD1 might be the D (6 bases). Trimming pared 5 bases from V and 3 bases from J, leaving 11 bases between. This CDR3 spans 14 amino acids. Germline V gene data show CDR1 as SEHNR and CDR2 as FQNEAQ (reference sequence).

This chain uses TRBV5-1 with TRBJ2-2; unclear D gene. Trimming took 0 bases from V and 0 from J, leaving 6 bases between them. This CDR3 region has 15 residues. Germline values: CDR1 SGHRS, CDR2 YFSETQ. This CDR3 reads CASSLGVPNTGELFF. As DNA, the CDR3 is TGCGCCAGCAGCTTGGGGGTTCCGAACACCGGGGAGCTGTTTTTT.

This clone was observed a few times. V is TRBV30 and J is TRBJ2-7; D not resolved. The CDR3 has 12 amino acids. The ends were cut back, 2 bases at V and 5 bases at J, with 10 bases in the middle. CDR1 and CDR2 (germline): GTSNPN, SVGIG (reference sequence). The CDR3 DNA reads as TGTGCCTGGAGTCGGAGCGCCAACGAGCAGTACTTC. It translates to CAWSRSANEQYF. Full variable domain (rest looked up from reference TRBV30 and TRBJ2-7): SQTIHQWPATLVQPVGSPLSLECTVEGTSNPNLYWYRQAAGRGLQLLFYSVGIGQISSEVPQNLSASRPQDRQFILSSKKLLLSDSGFYLCAWSRSANEQYFGPGTRLTVT.

The V call is TRBV20-1, the J call TRBJ2-1; D is unclear. CDR3 length: 10 residues. Germline V gene data show CDR1 as DFQATT and CDR2 as SNEGSKA (reference sequence). The V and J ends lost 6 bases and 8 bases respectively, with 8 bases between them. As DNA, the CDR3 is TGCAGTGCCATTATTTATGAGCAGTTCTTC. This codes for CSAIIYEQFF.

The chain has TRBV2 and TRBJ2-3, with 7 bases that match TRBD2. Germline-derived CDR1 and CDR2 are SNHLY and FYNNEI. V trimming: 7 bases; J trimming: 4 bases; junction bases outside the gene matches: 5. This CDR3 has 13 residues. CDR3 sequence reads: CASTGEGADTQYF. CDR3 DNA sequence: TGTGCCAGCACCGGGGAGGGAGCAGATACGCAGTATTTT.

The V and J genes are TRBV28 and TRBJ1-3; D uncertain. Per germline, CDR1 MDHEN and CDR2 SYDVKM. V was trimmed by 4 bases and J by 0 bases, leaving 10 bases between them. This CDR3 is built from 15 residues. CDR3 region: CASSSRAPSGNTIYF. The CDR3 nucleotides read TGTGCCAGCAGTTCTCGGGCCCCCTCTGGAAACACCATATATTTT.

This clone was seen a single time. CDR3 nucleotides: TGTGCCAGCAGCTTGAGGGCTAGCGGGAGGGCCGTTCTCTACGAGCAGTACTTC. As protein: CASSLRASGRAVLYEQYF. This chain uses TRBV5-6 with TRBJ2-7; 12 bases map to TRBD2. The CDR3 is made up of 18 amino acids. V lost 1 base to trimming and J lost 3 bases; unmatched junction nucleotides: 11. The germline V gene encodes CDR1 SGHDT and CDR2 YYEEEE.

The V gene is TRBV10-3, the J gene TRBJ2-7; TRBD1 or TRBD2 may be the D gene (5 bases each). This CDR3 region has 16 residues. The V gene lost 4 bases and the J gene lost 3 bases, with 19 bases spanning the gap. In germline, CDR1 is ENHRY, CDR2 SYGVKD. The CDR3 DNA reads TGTGCCATCAGTGGACTAAGGCAGGGTAAATTCTACGAGCAGTACTTC. It encodes CAISGLRQGKFYEQYF.

This chain uses TRBV11-2 with TRBJ2-7, with 10 positions matching TRBD2. The J segment lost 5 bases and the V segment lost 3 bases, leaving 7 bases of the junction unmatched. CDR1 is SGHAT and CDR2 is FQNNGV in the germline V gene. This CDR3 comprises 15 residues. The DNA of the CDR3 is TGTGCCAGCAGCTTCGTAGCGGGAGGAAGCGACGAGCAGTACTTC. Residues: CASSFVAGGSDEQYF.

This chain connects TRBV18 to TRBJ2-3; no firm D call. The CDR3 covers 13 residues. V lost 0 bases to trimming and J lost 7 bases, with 8 bases between them. The germline CDR1 and CDR2 sequences are KGHSH and LQKENI. Here the CDR3 DNA reads TGTGCCAGCTCACCACCCGGACGGAATACGCAGTATTTT. Translated, it gives CASSPPGRNTQYF. The complete variable domain, with remaining parts taken from reference TRBV18 and TRBJ2-3, reads NAGVMQNPRHLVRRRGQEARLRCSPMKGHSHVYWYRQLPEEGLKFMVYLQKENIIDESGMPKERFSAEFPKEGPSILRIQQVVRGDSAAYFCASSPPGRNTQYFGPGTRLTVL.

J is TRBJ1-5 and V is TRBV18, with a tentative D call TRBD1 (5 bases). Germline assignment: CDR1 KGHSH and CDR2 LQKENI. The CDR3 consists of 14 residues. V shed 5 bases and J shed 0 bases, with 8 bases lying between them. In DNA, the CDR3 is TGTGCCAGCTCAACGACAGTTAGCAATCAGCCCCAGCATTTT. As protein: CASSTTVSNQPQHF.

CDR3 in amino acids: CASRKQGSAGTDTQYF. CDR3 in DNA: TGTGCCAGCAGGAAACAGGGGTCAGCAGGCACAGATACGCAGTATTTT. The chain uses TRBV2 and TRBJ2-3, with 7 nucleotides matching TRBD1. The CDR3 contains 16 residues. From germline, CDR1 is SNHLY and CDR2 FYNNEI. With V trimmed by 6 bases and J by 1 base, 10 bases remained unmatched. The full variable domain, in which reference TRBV2 and TRBJ2-3 provide the parts outside the CDR3, is EPEVTQTPSHQVTQMGQEVILRCVPISNHLYFYWYRQILGQKVEFLVSFYNNEISEKSEIFDDQFSVERPDGSNFTLKIRSTKLEDSAMYFCASRKQGSAGTDTQYFGPGTRLTVL.

This sequence joins TRBV18 and TRBJ2-2; weak D call: TRBD1 (6 bases). This CDR3 region has 15 residues. Germline V gene lookup returns CDR1 KGHSH and CDR2 LQKENI. The V end lost 5 bases, the J end lost 0 bases, and 10 bases lay between the germline ends. This chain's CDR3 is CASSDRNTNTGELFF. The CDR3 nucleotides are TGTGCCAGCTCAGACAGGAACACGAACACCGGGGAGCTGTTTTTT.

In its sample, this clone was seen once. This chain joins TRBV9 and TRBJ1-1; TRBD1 matches 9 bases. CDR3 length equals 15 residues. Germline-derived CDR1 and CDR2 are SGDLS and YYNGEE. V shed 1 base, J shed 4 bases, and the junction held 5 bases outside the gene matches. CDR3 sequence (DNA): TGTGCCAGCAGCGTATACAGGGGGCGGATCACTGAAGCTTTCTTT. Encoded protein: CASSVYRGRITEAFF. Full variable domain (outside the CDR3, taken from reference TRBV9 and TRBJ1-1): DSGVTQTPKHLITATGQRVTLRCSPRSGDLSVYWYQQSLDQGLQFLIQYYNGEERAKGNILERFSAQQFPDLHSELNLSSLELGDSALYFCASSVYRGRITEAFFGQGTRLTVV.

V and J are TRBV19 and TRBJ2-4; TRBD2 matches at 8 bases. Germline CDR1 reads LNHDA; CDR2 reads SQIVND (reference sequence). Trimming cost V 6 bases and J 8 bases; bases outside gene matches: 15. The CDR3 loop spans 16 amino acids. CDR3 nucleotides: TGTGCCAGTAGGCCTAGCGGGCAATATGCCCCGGACATTCAGTACTTC. This codes for CASRPSGQYAPDIQYF.

This chain uses TRBV7-6 with TRBJ2-3, with TRBD2 matching over 8 bases. Germline loops: CDR1 SGHVS, CDR2 FNYEAQ. V shed 5 bases and J 1 base; nucleotides not matched to a gene: 8. This CDR3 contains 16 residues. This CDR3 reads CASSQISGTGTDTQYF. Written as DNA, the CDR3 is TGTGCCAGCAGCCAAATTAGCGGGACCGGCACAGATACGCAGTATTTT.

The CDR3 here is CASSGNQGDTEAFF. DNA for the CDR3: TGTGCCAGCAGTGGGAATCAGGGAGACACTGAAGCTTTCTTT. The chain links TRBV6-1 to TRBJ1-1, with a possible D match to TRBD1 (5 bases). V gave up 4 bases and J gave up 3 bases, with 12 bases separating them. Germline V gene data show CDR1 as MNHNS and CDR2 as SASEGT. The length of the CDR3 is 14 residues.

This chain joins TRBV19 and TRBJ2-4, with 7 bases matching TRBD1. CDR3 length: 13 amino acids. Trimming took 5 bases from V and 8 from J; bases not matched to a gene: 6. Germline CDR1 is LNHDA and CDR2 is SQIVND (reference sequence). CDR3 region: CASSDREVDIQYF. CDR3 coding DNA: TGTGCCAGTAGTGACAGGGAAGTTGACATTCAGTACTTC.

The J gene is TRBJ2-3, the V gene TRBV28; weak D call: TRBD2 (5 bases). This CDR3 spans 17 amino acids. V gave up 1 base and J gave up 0 bases, with 14 bases separating them. The germline CDR1 and CDR2 sequences are MDHEN and SYDVKM. CDR3 DNA sequence: TGTGCCAGCAGTTTATACGAGGGTTTTGATAGCACAGATACGCAGTATTTT. Protein sequence: CASSLYEGFDSTDTQYF.

The rearrangement joins TRBV28 to TRBJ2-7; D is possibly TRBD2 (5 bases). The V end lost 7 bases, the J end lost 4 bases, and 11 bases lay between the germline ends. The V gene's germline CDR1 is MDHEN and CDR2 SYDVKM. This CDR3 is built from 12 residues. The chain's CDR3 is CASTSRRYEQYF. DNA of the CDR3: TGTGCCAGCACCTCAAGGAGGTACGAGCAGTACTTC.

The chain recombines TRBV5-6 with TRBJ2-1; 8 bases align to TRBD1. This CDR3 has 16 residues. CDR1 is SGHDT and CDR2 is YYEEEE in the germline V gene. Unmatched junction bases numbered 8, after V lost 4 bases and J lost 2 bases. The CDR3 DNA follows: TGTGCCAGCAGCACCCTCTGGACAGGGACCTACAATGAGCAGTTCTTC. Translation gives CASSTLWTGTYNEQFF.

The chain employs TRBV30 and TRBJ2-7; no clear D. The CDR3 runs to 13 residues. Germline V gene sequence: CDR1 GTSNPN, CDR2 SVGIG (reference sequence). The V end lost 4 bases, the J end lost 0 bases, and 10 bases lay between the germline ends. This CDR3 reads CAWTEQHSYEQYF. Written as DNA, the CDR3 is TGTGCCTGGACAGAACAGCACTCCTACGAGCAGTACTTC.

V is TRBV18 and J is TRBJ2-2; TRBD1 might be the D (6 bases). The germline CDR1 and CDR2 sequences are KGHSH and LQKENI. The CDR3 sequence is 16 residues long. Trimming pared 5 bases from V and 3 bases from J, leaving 16 bases between. The CDR3 DNA is TGTGCCAGCTCAGCGGTACAGGGCTCCGACACCGGGGAGCTGTTTTTT. It codes for CASSAVQGSDTGELFF.